The 6 T cell receptor beta chains below all came from one sample that was sequenced in a study of beta chain features in type 1 diabetes. Of the isolated RNA, all was reverse transcribed, and so the sequenced material was expressed TCRB transcripts. Produced via immunoSEQ multiplex PCR; TCRdb's table is partial and in-frame only. This repertoire shows roughly 500,000 clones, about an eighth found once; its top ten account for about 0.045%. The sample was naive CD4+ T cells from blood. The receptors derive from a woman aged 18 to 35 in good health.

This clone was counted between two and nine times. The genes are TRBV10-3 and TRBJ2-3, with TRBD2 matching over 7 bases. The CDR3 is 15 residues long. Germline V CDR1 and CDR2: ENHRY, SYGVKD. The V segment lost 5 bases and the J segment 1 base; nucleotides outside the gene matches: 6. CDR3 DNA sequence: TGTGCCATCAGTCCAGCTAGCGGCGGCACAGATACGCAGTATTTT. Amino acid sequence: CAISPASGGTDTQYF.

This chain's CDR3 is CASSPGLAGTNEQFF. CDR3 bases: TGTGCCAGTAGTCCTGGACTAGCGGGAACGAATGAGCAGTTCTTC. The rearrangement joins TRBV19 to TRBJ2-1; 12 nucleotides match TRBD2. V shed 5 bases and J 7 bases; nucleotides not matched to a gene: 6. The CDR3 is 15 residues long. CDR1 and CDR2 from the germline V gene are LNHDA and SQIVND (reference sequence).

This chain connects TRBV19 to TRBJ1-6, with 9 nucleotides matching TRBD1. CDR1 and CDR2 (germline): LNHDA, SQIVND (reference sequence). J gave up 10 bases and V 1 base, and 11 bases lay outside the gene matches. This CDR3 is 17 amino acids long. The CDR3 loop reads CASSIVSTGGRESPLHF. The CDR3 DNA is TGTGCCAGTAGTATAGTCTCGACAGGGGGGAGAGAATCACCCCTCCACTTT.

This clone was seen only a few times. V is TRBV7-2 and J is TRBJ2-5; D may be TRBD1 or TRBD2 (6 bases each). This CDR3 spans 15 amino acids. In germline, CDR1 is SGHTA, CDR2 FQGNSA. V gave up 1 base and J gave up 6 bases, with 15 bases separating them. CDR3: CASSLVRDIPKTQYF. CDR3 coding DNA: TGTGCCAGCAGCTTAGTGCGGGACATTCCAAAGACCCAGTACTTC.

The chain carries TRBV4-3 and TRBJ1-5; perhaps TRBD1 as D (5 bases). Trimming removed 0 bases at V and 7 bases at J, with 13 bases between. Germline V gene sequence: CDR1 LGHNA, CDR2 YSLEER. The CDR3 has 15 amino acids. CDR3 in DNA: TGCGCCAGCAGCCAAGAAACTGGGGCGGACCAGCCCCAGCATTTT. This codes for CASSQETGADQPQHF.

The chain uses TRBV9 and TRBJ1-2, with a possible D match to TRBD1 (5 bases). The CDR3 consists of 13 residues. With 3 bases removed from V and 6 bases from J, the gap between germline ends came to 12 bases. From germline, CDR1 is SGDLS and CDR2 YYNGEE. The CDR3 bases are TGTGCCAGCAGCGCCTACGGGGCCGATGGCTACACCTTC. This gives the protein CASSAYGADGYTF.